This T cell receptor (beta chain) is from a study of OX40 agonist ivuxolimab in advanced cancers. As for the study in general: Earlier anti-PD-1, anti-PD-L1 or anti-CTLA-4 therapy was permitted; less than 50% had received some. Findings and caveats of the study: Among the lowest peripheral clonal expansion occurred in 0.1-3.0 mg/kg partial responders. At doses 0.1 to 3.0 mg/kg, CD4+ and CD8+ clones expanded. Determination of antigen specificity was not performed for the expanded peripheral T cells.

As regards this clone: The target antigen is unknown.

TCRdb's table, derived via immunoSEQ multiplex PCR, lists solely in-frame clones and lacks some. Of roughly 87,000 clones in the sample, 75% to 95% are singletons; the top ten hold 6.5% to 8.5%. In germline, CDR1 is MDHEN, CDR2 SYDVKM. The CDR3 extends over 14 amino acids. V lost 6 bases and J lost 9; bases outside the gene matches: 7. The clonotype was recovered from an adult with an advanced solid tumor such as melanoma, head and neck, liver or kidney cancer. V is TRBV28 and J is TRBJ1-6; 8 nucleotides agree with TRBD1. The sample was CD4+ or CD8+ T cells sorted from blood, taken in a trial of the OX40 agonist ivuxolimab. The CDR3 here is CASSLGQVGSPLHF. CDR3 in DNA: TGTGCCAGCAGCCTGGGACAGGTCGGTTCACCCCTCCACTTT.